Listed below are T cell receptor beta chains from one sample, sequenced in a study of blood T cells in healthy people across ages. TCRdb ran MiXCR on the 5' RACE reads and lists one entry per CDR3 protein. This table has over 700,000 distinct CDR3 sequences, roughly 50% appearing once. Sequencing input: blood. The receptors originated from a man older than 75 in good health. Both conserved end residues are part of each CDR3. Fields, in order: V gene, D gene, clone size, J gene, CDR3 protein, CDR3 DNA. A D gene is named only where the DNA matches it firmly. Size is omitted from some rows. Given values are once, few, many or a class for expanded clones.

TRBV12-3/TRBV12-4	TRBD2	NA	TRBJ2-7	CASSFSGRVREQYF	TGTGCCAGCAGTTTCTCAGGGAGGGTCCGGGAGCAGTACTTC
TRBV27	TRBD1	few	TRBJ1-2	CASSSLQTGGVYGYTF	TGTGCCAGCAGCTCACTCCAAACAGGGGGAGTTTATGGCTACACCTTC
TRBV3-1	NA	few	TRBJ2-5	CASSQFQATETQYF	TGTGCCAGCAGCCAGTTTCAGGCTACGGAGACCCAGTACTTC
TRBV20-1	NA	NA	TRBJ1-4	CSARDSGAANEKLFF	TGCAGTGCTAGAGATAGCGGGGCAGCTAATGAAAAACTGTTTTTT
TRBV10-1	TRBD1	NA	TRBJ1-2	CASSESFDRENYGYTF	TGCGCCAGCAGTGAGTCCTTCGACAGGGAGAACTATGGCTACACCTTC
TRBV5-1	NA	NA	TRBJ2-1	CASSTTGALGNEQFF	TGCGCCAGCAGTACCACTGGGGCTTTGGGCAATGAGCAGTTCTTC
TRBV18	TRBD2	NA	TRBJ2-5	CASSGGTSGIRGETQYF	TGTGCCAGCTCGGGAGGGACTAGCGGGATTCGTGGAGAGACCCAGTACTTC
TRBV4-1	NA	NA	TRBJ2-5	CASSQVISLETQYF	TGCGCCAGCAGCCAAGTTATAAGTTTGGAGACCCAGTACTTC
TRBV7-3	NA	few	TRBJ2-7	CASSLSGQPGAYEQYF	TGTGCCAGCAGCTTATCCGGACAGCCGGGGGCCTACGAGCAGTACTTC
TRBV3-1	NA	NA	TRBJ2-7	CASSQVVSPYEQYF	TGTGCCAGCAGCCAAGTCGTTAGCCCCTACGAGCAGTACTTC
TRBV7-9	TRBD2	few	TRBJ2-7	CASSLARGLAPEQYF	TGTGCCAGCAGCTTAGCTCGGGGACTAGCCCCCGAGCAGTACTTC
TRBV6-6	NA	NA	TRBJ2-7	CASSLRQEAGEQYF	TGTGCCAGCAGTCTCCGACAGGAGGCAGGGGAGCAGTACTTC
TRBV10-3	TRBD1	few	TRBJ1-2	CAISESRGGDYGYTF	TGTGCCATCAGTGAGTCCCGAGGGGGCGACTATGGCTACACCTTC
TRBV7-2	NA	NA	TRBJ2-7	CASSASGGMSSYNEQYF	TGTGCCAGCAGCGCCTCCGGCGGGATGAGCTCCTACAATGAGCAGTACTTC
TRBV27	TRBD2	NA	TRBJ2-1	CASKFAGGPYNEQFF	TGTGCCAGCAAGTTTGCGGGAGGGCCTTACAATGAGCAGTTCTTC
TRBV3-1	TRBD2	few	TRBJ2-3	CASSRGLAGGPGTDTQYF	TGTGCTAGCAGCAGAGGACTAGCGGGAGGCCCCGGCACAGATACGCAGTATTTT
TRBV18	TRBD1	few	TRBJ2-7	CASSPRDRGYEQYF	TGTGCCAGCTCACCCCGGGACAGGGGCTACGAGCAGTACTTC
TRBV3-1	TRBD2	NA	TRBJ2-5	CASSQGGGTETQYF	TGTGCCAGCAGCCAAGGGGGGGGAACAGAGACCCAGTACTTC
TRBV6-1	NA	NA	TRBJ1-2	CASSEAGGPNYGYTF	TGTGCCAGCAGTGAAGCTGGCGGTCCTAACTATGGCTACACCTTC
TRBV20-1	NA	few	TRBJ2-3	CSAREGYRYAYF	TGCAGTGCTAGAGAGGGGTACAGATACGCGTATTTT
TRBV20-1	TRBD1	few	TRBJ1-6	CSAETQLDRGISPLHF	TGCAGTGCTGAAACCCAATTGGACAGGGGCATTTCACCCCTCCACTTT
TRBV7-2	NA	NA	TRBJ2-5	CASTRPAWPSEQYF	TGTGCCAGCACCCGCCCAGCGTGGCCCAGTGAGCAGTACTTC
TRBV6-4	NA	few	TRBJ2-7	CASSDRSGPSYEQYF	TGTGCCAGCAGTGACAGGAGCGGGCCCTCCTACGAGCAGTACTTC
TRBV27	TRBD2	few	TRBJ2-5	CASSSRTSGTETQYF	TGTGCCAGCAGCTCCCGGACTAGCGGGACGGAGACCCAGTACTTC
TRBV5-1	TRBD1	NA	TRBJ2-7	CASSLTGQGWYEQYF	TGCGCCAGCAGCTTGACAGGACAGGGGTGGTACGAGCAGTACTTC
TRBV6-2/TRBV6-3	NA	NA	TRBJ2-7	CASTPLWSVPPYEQYF	TGTGCCAGCACTCCCCTGTGGTCCGTTCCCCCCTACGAGCAGTACTTC
TRBV14	NA	NA	TRBJ1-6	CASSQAQGYNSPLHF	TGTGCCAGCAGCCAAGCTCAGGGGTATAATTCACCCCTCCACTTT
TRBV20-1	NA	once	TRBJ2-2	CSATPPGRDTGELFF	TGCAGTGCTACCCCCCCCGGACGGGACACCGGGGAGCTGTTTTTT
TRBV2	NA	NA	TRBJ1-5	CASSEARRGTYRDSNQPQHF	TGTGCCAGCAGTGAAGCGAGGCGCGGTACCTACCGGGACAGCAATCAGCCCCAGCATTTT
TRBV19	TRBD2	NA	TRBJ2-1	CASSSGGRAGEQFF	TGTGCCAGTAGTTCGGGAGGGAGGGCCGGTGAGCAGTTCTTC
TRBV20-1	NA	few	TRBJ2-7	CSAFPPGRNYEQYF	TGCAGTGCGTTCCCCCCAGGCCGCAACTACGAGCAGTACTTC
TRBV20-1	TRBD1	NA	TRBJ2-5	CNARPSGTGGLWYQETQYF	TGCAATGCTCGACCCTCCGGGACAGGGGGTTTGTGGTACCAAGAGACCCAGTACTTC
TRBV10-3	NA	few	TRBJ1-1	CAIRDGEKNTEAFF	TGTGCCATCCGGGACGGTGAAAAGAACACTGAAGCTTTCTTT
TRBV7-9	NA	few	TRBJ2-7	CASSRDGTFYEQYF	TGTGCCAGCAGCCGGGACGGGACCTTCTACGAGCAGTACTTC
TRBV2	TRBD1	NA	TRBJ1-4	CASNVPGQGNYNEKLFF	TGTGCCAGCAACGTACCGGGACAGGGCAATTATAATGAAAAACTGTTTTTT
TRBV9	NA	few	TRBJ2-1	CASSSVGYEQFF	TGTGCCAGCAGCTCCGTCGGCTATGAGCAGTTCTTC
TRBV12-3/TRBV12-4	TRBD2	few	TRBJ2-7	CASSFEREGHYEQYF	TGTGCCAGCAGTTTCGAGAGGGAGGGCCATTACGAGCAGTACTTC
TRBV10-3	NA	few	TRBJ2-5	CAISGGRGEETQYF	TGTGCCATCAGTGGGGGCAGGGGAGAGGAGACCCAGTACTTC
TRBV7-2	NA	NA	TRBJ2-3	CASSLAPYTGTQYF	TGTGCCAGCAGCTTAGCGCCGTACACAGGTACGCAGTATTTT
TRBV9	TRBD2	few	TRBJ2-1	CASSTGGAGAVRDNEQFF	TGTGCCAGCAGCACCGGGGGGGCAGGGGCGGTTCGGGACAATGAGCAGTTCTTC
TRBV6-1	NA	NA	TRBJ2-4	CASSEGIGFRGAKNIQYF	TGTGCCAGCAGTGAAGGGATAGGGTTCCGGGGAGCCAAAAACATTCAGTACTTC
TRBV7-9	TRBD2	few	TRBJ2-7	CASSLEVAGAYEQYF	TGTGCCAGCAGCTTAGAGGTAGCGGGAGCTTACGAGCAGTACTTC
TRBV5-1	NA	NA	TRBJ1-2	CASSLSAWGDYGYTF	TGCGCCAGCAGCCTTTCTGCTTGGGGAGACTATGGCTACACCTTC
TRBV11-2	NA	NA	TRBJ2-7	CASSAYWGPYEQYF	TGTGCCAGCAGCGCTTACTGGGGGCCCTACGAGCAGTACTTC
TRBV25-1	NA	NA	TRBJ1-2	CASSGTVNSVTYGYTF	TGTGCCAGCTCTGGTACGGTAAATTCCGTTACTTATGGCTACACCTTC
TRBV5-1	TRBD2	NA	TRBJ2-5	CASSLFLAGGPGTQYF	TGCGCCAGCAGCCTGTTCCTAGCGGGAGGGCCCGGGACCCAGTACTTC
TRBV7-2	TRBD2	NA	TRBJ2-5	CASSTRVGWREPSYVQYF	TGTGCCAGCAGCACCAGGGTAGGGTGGCGGGAGCCCTCCTACGTGCAGTACTTC
TRBV20-1	NA	once	TRBJ2-7	CSARGGRGTVEQYF	TGCAGTGCTAGAGGCGGCAGGGGCACGGTCGAGCAGTACTTC
TRBV12-3/TRBV12-4	NA	few	TRBJ1-4	CASSLLGNEKLFF	TGTGCCAGCAGTTTGTTGGGGAATGAAAAACTGTTTTTT
TRBV20-1	TRBD1	NA	TRBJ2-7	CSAEQGANYEQYF	TGCAGTGCGGAACAGGGGGCGAACTACGAGCAGTACTTC
TRBV3-1	TRBD2	NA	TRBJ2-1	CASSPWTSGIRNNEQFF	TGTGCCAGCAGCCCTTGGACTAGCGGTATTAGGAACAATGAGCAGTTCTTC
TRBV24-1	NA	few	TRBJ2-7	CATSDPRDGTYEQYF	TGTGCCACCAGTGATCCCCGGGACGGGACCTACGAGCAGTACTTC
TRBV27	TRBD1	NA	TRBJ1-2	CASSHGGTGGNLYGYTF	TGTGCCAGCAGCCACGGTGGAACAGGGGGGAACCTCTATGGCTACACCTTC
TRBV7-6	TRBD2	NA	TRBJ2-5	CASSLVGRPSGSGETQYF	TGTGCCAGCAGCTTAGTAGGACGCCCTAGCGGGAGTGGTGAGACCCAGTACTTC
TRBV6-5	TRBD1	once	TRBJ1-2	CASIRGGADGYTF	TGTGCCAGCATACGAGGGGGCGCGGATGGCTACACCTTC
TRBV9	TRBD1	NA	TRBJ2-7	CASSAQGARDEQYF	TGTGCCAGCAGCGCCCAGGGGGCTAGGGACGAGCAGTACTTC
TRBV4-1	TRBD1	few	TRBJ2-5	CASSQEGGRGQETQYF	TGCGCCAGCAGCCAAGAAGGGGGCAGGGGGCAAGAGACCCAGTACTTC
TRBV20-1	NA	NA	TRBJ2-7	CSAHEVSTYEQYF	TGCAGTGCCCATGAAGTCTCTACCTACGAGCAGTACTTC